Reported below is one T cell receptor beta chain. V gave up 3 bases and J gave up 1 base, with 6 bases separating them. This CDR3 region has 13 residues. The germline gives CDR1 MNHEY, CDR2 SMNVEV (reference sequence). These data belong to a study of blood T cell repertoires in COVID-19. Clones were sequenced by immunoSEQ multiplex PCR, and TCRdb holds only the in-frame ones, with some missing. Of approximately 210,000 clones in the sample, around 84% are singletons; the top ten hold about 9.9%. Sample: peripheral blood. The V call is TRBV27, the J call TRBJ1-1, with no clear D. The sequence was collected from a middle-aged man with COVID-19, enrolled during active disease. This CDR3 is CASSFSWNTEAFF. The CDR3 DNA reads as TGTGCCAGCAGTTTTAGCTGGAACACTGAAGCTTTCTTT.